The rows below give T cell receptor beta chains drawn from one sample of a study of T cell responses to AZD1222 COVID-19 vaccine. The protocol was immunoSEQ multiplex PCR, while the TCRdb copy is restricted to in-frame clones and leaves out a portion. The sample lists about 91,000 clones; roughly 92% were seen once. The input for sequencing was peripheral blood, taken 28 days after the second AZD1222 dose. These receptor sequences come from an adult who received the AZD1222 COVID-19 vaccine. Both conserved end residues are part of each CDR3. The D gene is left open where the match is weak. Rows give clone size only sometimes, using once, few, many, or a class for an expanded clone.

j_gene: TRBJ1-1
v_gene: TRBV5-1
d_gene: -
abundance: few
CDR3aa: CASSLDREKNTEAFF
CDR3nt: TGCGCCAGCAGCTTGGACCGAGAAAAGAACACTGAAGCTTTCTTT

j_gene: TRBJ1-2
v_gene: TRBV9
d_gene: -
abundance: -
CDR3aa: CASSVVSTGPGYTF
CDR3nt: TGTGCCAGCAGCGTAGTATCGACAGGTCCTGGCTACACCTTC

j_gene: TRBJ2-6
v_gene: TRBV7-6
d_gene: TRBD1
abundance: -
CDR3aa: CASSSPGTGTDVLTF
CDR3nt: TGTGCCAGCAGCTCCCCCGGGACAGGGACCGACGTCCTGACTTTC

j_gene: TRBJ1-1
v_gene: TRBV7-9
d_gene: TRBD1
abundance: once
CDR3aa: CASSLWTGANTEAFF
CDR3nt: TGTGCCAGCAGCTTATGGACAGGGGCGAACACTGAAGCTTTCTTT

j_gene: TRBJ1-3
v_gene: TRBV30
d_gene: -
abundance: few
CDR3aa: CASNRAGNTIYF
CDR3nt: TGTGCCTCCAACAGGGCTGGAAACACCATATATTTT

j_gene: TRBJ2-7
v_gene: TRBV6-1
d_gene: TRBD1
abundance: -
CDR3aa: CASSDPVTGTSYEQYF
CDR3nt: TGTGCCAGCAGTGACCCTGTGACAGGGACGTCCTACGAGCAGTACTTC

j_gene: TRBJ1-4
v_gene: TRBV30
d_gene: -
abundance: -
CDR3aa: CAWSWGVGEKLFF
CDR3nt: TGTGCCTGGAGTTGGGGCGTCGGTGAAAAACTGTTTTTT

j_gene: TRBJ2-7
v_gene: TRBV13
d_gene: -
abundance: -
CDR3aa: CASSLELGDEQYF
CDR3nt: TGTGCCAGCAGCTTAGAATTGGGGGACGAGCAGTACTTC

j_gene: TRBJ1-2
v_gene: TRBV4-1
d_gene: -
abundance: -
CDR3aa: CASSRVGAGHGYTF
CDR3nt: TGCGCCAGCAGCCGCGTAGGGGCAGGACATGGCTACACCTTC

j_gene: TRBJ2-2
v_gene: TRBV9
d_gene: TRBD2
abundance: -
CDR3aa: CASSAHRGGGPGELFF
CDR3nt: TGTGCCAGCAGCGCCCATCGGGGGGGAGGTCCCGGGGAGCTGTTTTTT

j_gene: TRBJ2-2
v_gene: TRBV27
d_gene: TRBD1
abundance: -
CDR3aa: CASSLRTGANTGELFF
CDR3nt: TGTGCCAGCAGTTTAAGGACAGGGGCGAACACCGGGGAGCTGTTTTTT

j_gene: TRBJ2-5
v_gene: TRBV12-3/TRBV12-4
d_gene: -
abundance: -
CDR3aa: CASSYAGSRTQYF
CDR3nt: TGTGCCAGCAGTTATGCGGGCAGCAGGACCCAGTACTTC

j_gene: TRBJ1-4
v_gene: TRBV9
d_gene: -
abundance: once
CDR3aa: CASSPRAASEKLFF
CDR3nt: TGTGCCAGCAGCCCACGGGCGGCCTCGGAAAAACTGTTTTTT

j_gene: TRBJ1-6
v_gene: TRBV6-1
d_gene: -
abundance: -
CDR3aa: CASARGKNSPLHF
CDR3nt: TGTGCCAGCGCCCGGGGTAAGAATTCACCCCTCCACTTT

j_gene: TRBJ2-7
v_gene: TRBV18
d_gene: TRBD1
abundance: -
CDR3aa: CASSEGTGAYEQYF
CDR3nt: TGTGCCAGCTCCGAGGGGACAGGGGCCTACGAGCAGTACTTC

j_gene: TRBJ1-5
v_gene: TRBV6-1
d_gene: -
abundance: -
CDR3aa: CASSEAISGRQPQHF
CDR3nt: TGTGCCAGCAGTGAAGCGATTTCAGGGCGTCAGCCCCAGCATTTT

j_gene: TRBJ2-7
v_gene: TRBV7-2
d_gene: -
abundance: -
CDR3aa: CASSLAGHEQYF
CDR3nt: TGTGCCAGCAGCTTAGCAGGCCACGAGCAGTACTTC

j_gene: TRBJ1-1
v_gene: TRBV11-3
d_gene: -
abundance: -
CDR3aa: CASSLFVNTEAFF
CDR3nt: TGTGCCAGCAGCTTATTTGTCAACACTGAAGCTTTCTTT

j_gene: TRBJ1-1
v_gene: TRBV7-3
d_gene: -
abundance: few
CDR3aa: CASSLGSSNTEAFF
CDR3nt: TGTGCCAGCAGCTTAGGGTCGTCGAACACTGAAGCTTTCTTT

j_gene: TRBJ1-6
v_gene: TRBV3-1/TRBV3-2
d_gene: -
abundance: -
CDR3aa: CASSQGRGLNSPLHF
CDR3nt: TGTGCCAGCAGCCAAGGCAGGGGTCTTAATTCACCCCTCCACTTT

j_gene: TRBJ1-1
v_gene: TRBV29-1
d_gene: TRBD1
abundance: -
CDR3aa: CSESRTGGSNTEAFF
CDR3nt: TGCAGCGAATCGCGGACAGGGGGCTCAAACACTGAAGCTTTCTTT

j_gene: TRBJ2-1
v_gene: TRBV21-1
d_gene: -
abundance: -
CDR3aa: CASSNAPRQQSDNEQFF
CDR3nt: TGTGCCAGCAGCAATGCGCCAAGACAGCAATCAGACAATGAGCAGTTCTTC

j_gene: TRBJ1-2
v_gene: TRBV5-5
d_gene: -
abundance: -
CDR3aa: CASSLQRGALAAYGYTF
CDR3nt: TGTGCCAGCAGCCTCCAAAGGGGGGCACTCGCCGCCTATGGCTACACCTTC

j_gene: TRBJ1-4
v_gene: TRBV19
d_gene: -
abundance: -
CDR3aa: CASSSRRQAEKLFF
CDR3nt: TGTGCCAGTAGTTCACGCCGGCAGGCTGAAAAACTGTTTTTT

j_gene: TRBJ2-2
v_gene: TRBV11-3
d_gene: -
abundance: -
CDR3aa: CASSFLTSPGYTGELFF
CDR3nt: TGTGCCAGCAGCTTCCTAACTAGCCCGGGATACACCGGGGAGCTGTTTTTT

j_gene: TRBJ1-2
v_gene: TRBV7-9
d_gene: TRBD1
abundance: -
CDR3aa: CASSFLGQGNNYGYTF
CDR3nt: TGTGCCAGCAGCTTCTTGGGACAGGGGAATAACTATGGCTACACCTTC

j_gene: TRBJ1-3
v_gene: TRBV25-1
d_gene: -
abundance: once
CDR3aa: CASSEEGSGPKRGNTIYF
CDR3nt: TGTGCCAGCAGTGAGGAAGGTTCGGGACCGAAAAGGGGAAACACCATATATTTT

j_gene: TRBJ1-2
v_gene: TRBV5-1
d_gene: -
abundance: -
CDR3aa: CASSLEGLLGYGYTF
CDR3nt: TGCGCCAGCAGCTTGGAAGGGCTCCTAGGCTATGGCTACACCTTC

j_gene: TRBJ2-1
v_gene: TRBV7-3
d_gene: -
abundance: few
CDR3aa: CASSYTGLVGDEQFF
CDR3nt: TGTGCCAGCAGCTATACAGGTCTAGTTGGCGATGAGCAGTTCTTC

j_gene: TRBJ2-5
v_gene: TRBV7-2
d_gene: -
abundance: -
CDR3aa: CASSFPYQETQYF
CDR3nt: TGTGCCAGCAGCTTTCCTTACCAAGAGACCCAGTACTTC

j_gene: TRBJ1-2
v_gene: TRBV4-1
d_gene: -
abundance: -
CDR3aa: CASSQGGAVENYGYTF
CDR3nt: TGCGCCAGCAGCCAAGGGGGTGCGGTGGAAAACTATGGCTACACCTTC

j_gene: TRBJ1-1
v_gene: TRBV15
d_gene: -
abundance: once
CDR3aa: CATSEPPGLFTEAFF
CDR3nt: TGTGCCACCAGCGAGCCCCCGGGGTTATTCACTGAAGCTTTCTTT

j_gene: TRBJ1-4
v_gene: TRBV6-5
d_gene: TRBD1
abundance: -
CDR3aa: CASRFWGQTNEKLFF
CDR3nt: TGTGCCAGCAGATTCTGGGGACAGACTAATGAAAAACTGTTTTTT

j_gene: TRBJ1-5
v_gene: TRBV19
d_gene: -
abundance: -
CDR3aa: CASSIVGDTRGNQPQHF
CDR3nt: TGTGCCAGTAGTATCGTCGGGGATACCAGGGGCAATCAGCCCCAGCATTTT

j_gene: TRBJ1-6
v_gene: TRBV12-5
d_gene: -
abundance: -
CDR3aa: CASASRGYHNSPLHF
CDR3nt: TGTGCTAGTGCCTCCCGGGGTTACCATAATTCACCCCTCCACTTT

j_gene: TRBJ1-1
v_gene: TRBV4-3
d_gene: TRBD1
abundance: -
CDR3aa: CASSQGTGRLGAPEAFF
CDR3nt: TGCGCCAGCAGCCAAGGGACAGGGAGACTAGGGGCCCCTGAAGCTTTCTTT

j_gene: TRBJ2-7
v_gene: TRBV6-5
d_gene: -
abundance: -
CDR3aa: CASSYAGATYEQYF
CDR3nt: TGTGCCAGCAGTTACGCTGGGGCGACTTACGAGCAGTACTTC

j_gene: TRBJ1-5
v_gene: TRBV27
d_gene: -
abundance: -
CDR3aa: CASSSTGFGQPQHF
CDR3nt: TGTGCCAGCAGTTCCACAGGGTTCGGGCAGCCCCAGCATTTT

j_gene: TRBJ1-5
v_gene: TRBV6-2/TRBV6-3
d_gene: TRBD1
abundance: -
CDR3aa: CASSPDRGNQPQHF
CDR3nt: TGTGCCAGCAGTCCGGACAGGGGCAATCAGCCCCAGCATTTT

j_gene: TRBJ1-2
v_gene: TRBV2
d_gene: -
abundance: -
CDR3aa: CASSEGVNYGYTF
CDR3nt: TGTGCCAGCAGTGAAGGAGTTAACTATGGCTACACCTTC

j_gene: TRBJ1-2
v_gene: TRBV27
d_gene: -
abundance: once
CDR3aa: CASSLFGRANYGYTF
CDR3nt: TGTGCCAGCAGTTTATTTGGTAGAGCCAACTATGGCTACACCTTC

j_gene: TRBJ1-2
v_gene: TRBV27
d_gene: -
abundance: -
CDR3aa: CASRSTGYGYGYTF
CDR3nt: TGTGCCAGCAGGTCGACAGGATACGGCTATGGCTACACCTTC

j_gene: TRBJ2-3
v_gene: TRBV4-3
d_gene: -
abundance: -
CDR3aa: CASSQVGVGTDTQYF
CDR3nt: TGCGCCAGCAGCCAAGTTGGCGTAGGCACAGATACGCAGTATTTT

j_gene: TRBJ2-5
v_gene: TRBV4-2
d_gene: TRBD2
abundance: -
CDR3aa: CASSQVGTSGGETQYF
CDR3nt: TGTGCCAGCAGCCAAGTAGGGACTAGCGGGGGGGAGACCCAGTACTTC

j_gene: TRBJ2-5
v_gene: TRBV18
d_gene: -
abundance: -
CDR3aa: CASSPGKEQTQYF
CDR3nt: TGTGCCAGCTCACCAGGGAAGGAACAGACCCAGTACTTC

j_gene: TRBJ1-2
v_gene: TRBV10-3
d_gene: TRBD1
abundance: -
CDR3aa: CAISPTGYLTF
CDR3nt: TGTGCCATCAGTCCGACAGGGTACCTAACCTTC

j_gene: TRBJ2-7
v_gene: TRBV28
d_gene: -
abundance: -
CDR3aa: CASSLGGPSLEQYF
CDR3nt: TGTGCCAGCAGTCTCGGTGGCCCCTCCCTCGAGCAGTACTTC

j_gene: TRBJ2-3
v_gene: TRBV9
d_gene: -
abundance: once
CDR3aa: CASSVNPSTDTQYF
CDR3nt: TGTGCCAGCAGCGTAAACCCTAGCACAGATACGCAGTATTTT

j_gene: TRBJ1-2
v_gene: TRBV19
d_gene: -
abundance: -
CDR3aa: CASSTRTVGGYTF
CDR3nt: TGTGCCAGTAGTACCCGGACCGTGGGAGGCTACACCTTC

j_gene: TRBJ2-1
v_gene: TRBV18
d_gene: -
abundance: -
CDR3aa: CASSPPNGGSYNEQFF
CDR3nt: TGTGCCAGCTCACCACCAAATGGGGGATCCTACAATGAGCAGTTCTTC

j_gene: TRBJ2-3
v_gene: TRBV9
d_gene: TRBD2
abundance: -
CDR3aa: CASSRPGTSGVLGTDTQYF
CDR3nt: TGTGCCAGCAGCCGACCCGGGACTAGCGGTGTCTTAGGCACAGATACGCAGTATTTT

j_gene: TRBJ1-1
v_gene: TRBV7-2
d_gene: -
abundance: -
CDR3aa: CASSRGSALLSTEAFF
CDR3nt: TGTGCCAGCAGCAGGGGGTCGGCGCTCCTGAGCACTGAAGCTTTCTTT

j_gene: TRBJ1-2
v_gene: TRBV30
d_gene: -
abundance: -
CDR3aa: CAWSEGGYGYTF
CDR3nt: TGTGCCTGGAGTGAAGGGGGATATGGCTACACCTTC

j_gene: TRBJ1-3
v_gene: TRBV6-5
d_gene: TRBD1
abundance: -
CDR3aa: CASMMDRVTGNTIYF
CDR3nt: TGTGCCAGCATGATGGACAGGGTTACTGGAAACACCATATATTTT

j_gene: TRBJ1-3
v_gene: TRBV4-2
d_gene: -
abundance: -
CDR3aa: CASSQEEGASGNTIYF
CDR3nt: TGTGCCAGCAGCCAAGAAGAAGGGGCCTCTGGAAACACCATATATTTT

j_gene: TRBJ2-5
v_gene: TRBV4-2
d_gene: TRBD2
abundance: -
CDR3aa: CASSQARGLAGETQYF
CDR3nt: TGTGCCAGCAGCCAAGCCCGGGGACTAGCGGGGGAGACCCAGTACTTC